The 8 T cell receptor beta chains presented below share a single source sample, sequenced in a study of Graves' ophthalmopathy and Graves' hyperthyroidism. Amplification of the TCR beta CDR3 regions used RNA transcripts (as template). The first-round RT-PCR employed HTBI primers together with the Qiagen OneStep RT-PCR kit. A multiplex PCR was then performed as the second round. TCRdb called the multiplex PCR reads again in MiXCR, with one record for every CDR3 protein. The table lists some 47,000 distinct CDR3 sequences, around half of them singletons. Sequencing input: peripheral blood. These receptors came from an adult man with Graves' ophthalmopathy.

The genes are TRBV7-2 and TRBJ2-1; the D gene is possibly TRBD1 (6 bases). V lost 2 bases, J lost 10 bases, and 9 bases lay in between. This CDR3 comprises 12 residues. Germline values: CDR1 SGHTA, CDR2 FQGNSA. CDR3 in amino acids: CASSLIRGEQFF. CDR3 coding DNA: TGTGCCAGCAGCTTAATAAGGGGGGAGCAGTTCTTC.

The genes are TRBV19 and TRBJ1-3; the D gene is possibly TRBD1 (5 bases). Trimming pared 6 bases from V and 4 bases from J, leaving 13 bases between. In germline, CDR1 is LNHDA, CDR2 SQIVND (reference sequence). The CDR3 totals 14 residues. This chain's CDR3 is CASRMGTLGNTIYF. As DNA, the CDR3 is TGTGCCAGTAGGATGGGGACGCTGGGAAACACCATATATTTT.

This clonotype is judged medium-sized. The V and J genes are TRBV2 and TRBJ2-3; D not certain. The CDR3 runs to 12 residues. Germline loops: CDR1 SNHLY, CDR2 FYNNEI. V was clipped by 1 base and J by 6 bases, with 5 bases between them. The DNA for the CDR3 is TGTGCCAGCAGTGAAGTGCAGGATACGCAGTATTTT. Amino acid sequence: CASSEVQDTQYF. Variable domain in full (rest from reference TRBV2 and TRBJ2-3): EPEVTQTPSHQVTQMGQEVILRCVPISNHLYFYWYRQILGQKVEFLVSFYNNEISEKSEIFDDQFSVERPDGSNFTLKIRSTKLEDSAMYFCASSEVQDTQYFGPGTRLTVL.

This clonotype came up a few times. The chain links TRBV20-1 to TRBJ1-5; D uncertain. V lost 0 bases and J 9 bases, leaving 15 bases between the germline ends. The CDR3 spans 14 residues. The germline V gene encodes CDR1 DFQATT and CDR2 SNEGSKA (reference sequence). Written as DNA, the CDR3 is TGCAGTGCTAGAGAATCGTGGGGAATTGGGCCCCAGCATTTT. Translated, it gives CSARESWGIGPQHF.

V usage is TRBV20-1 and J usage is TRBJ2-7; no definite D call. V lost 1 base to trimming and J lost 0 bases, with 4 bases between them. Germline-derived CDR1 and CDR2 are DFQATT and SNEGSKA (reference sequence). The CDR3 has 12 residues. The CDR3 nucleotides read TGCAGTGCTAGAGGTGGCTCCTACGAGCAGTACTTC. It is translated as CSARGGSYEQYF.

This clonotype has ten or more counts. V is TRBV20-1 and J is TRBJ2-3; TRBD2 matches at 12 bases. Germline V CDR1 and CDR2: DFQATT, SNEGSKA (reference sequence). J gave up 0 bases and V 5 bases, and 15 bases lay outside the gene matches. There are 19 residues in the CDR3. CDR3 coding DNA: TGCAGTGCTGGGTCCCCGGGACTAGCGGGTGATTTTAGCACAGATACGCAGTATTTT. Amino acid sequence: CSAGSPGLAGDFSTDTQYF.

This clonotype has a count of ten or more. This chain uses TRBV6-1 with TRBJ1-1; D might be TRBD1 (5 bases). CDR1 is MNHNS, CDR2 SASEGT, per germline. The V gene lost 4 bases and the J gene lost 4 bases, with 16 bases spanning the gap. This CDR3 is 15 amino acids long. The CDR3 DNA is TGTGCCAGCAGTGGTGGACACGGGGGGTCCACTGAAGCTTTCTTT. Its protein product is CASSGGHGGSTEAFF.

This clonotype was seen ten or more times. The chain carries TRBV9 and TRBJ2-1, with 11 bases aligning to TRBD2. The trim removed 2 bases at V and 6 bases at J, leaving 4 bases unmatched. Germline V lookup: CDR1 SGDLS, CDR2 YYNGEE. This CDR3 has 15 residues. CDR3 loop: CASSVTSGIFNEQFF. CDR3 bases: TGTGCCAGCAGCGTGACTAGCGGGATATTCAATGAGCAGTTCTTC.